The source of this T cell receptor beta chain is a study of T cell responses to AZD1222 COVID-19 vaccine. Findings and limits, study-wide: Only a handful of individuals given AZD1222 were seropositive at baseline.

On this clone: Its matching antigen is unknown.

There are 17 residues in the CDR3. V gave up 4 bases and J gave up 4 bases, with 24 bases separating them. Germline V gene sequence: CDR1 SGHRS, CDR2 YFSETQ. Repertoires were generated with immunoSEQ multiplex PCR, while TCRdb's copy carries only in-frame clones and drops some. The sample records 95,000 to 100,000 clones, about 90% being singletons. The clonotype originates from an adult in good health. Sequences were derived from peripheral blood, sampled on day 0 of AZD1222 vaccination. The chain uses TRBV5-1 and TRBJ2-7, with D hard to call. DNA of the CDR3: TGCGCCAGCAGCCGGCGACCCCGCGACGACGGGTCTTACGAGCAGTACTTC. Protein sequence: CASSRRPRDDGSYEQYF.